This TCR beta chain is drawn from a study of blood T cells in healthy people across ages. Regarding the study as a whole: A strong correlation was seen between TCR beta diversity and naive T cell percentage.

As to this clonotype: Its target is not known.

Primed by a sample-barcoded 5' primer and a J-beta primer mix, a second PCR proceeded for 7 to 11 cycles. TCRdb re-called the 5' RACE reads with MiXCR, one entry per CDR3 protein. The repertoire includes 1.8 million or so distinct CDR3 sequences, 30% to 40% of them detected once, and 23% sits in the top ten. The V gene's germline CDR1 is MNHEY and CDR2 SVGEGT. Trimming stripped 6 bases from V and 9 bases from J, with 18 bases between. The CDR3 has 14 amino acids. The specimen sequenced was blood. The chain has TRBV6-2 or TRBV6-3 and TRBJ2-1; TRBD1 might be the D (7 bases). The origin of this receptor is a human donor in good health. Written as DNA, the CDR3 is TGTGCCAGCAGCCAAGGAGGGACAGTGAGTGAGCAGTTCTTC. This gives the protein CASSQGGTVSEQFF.